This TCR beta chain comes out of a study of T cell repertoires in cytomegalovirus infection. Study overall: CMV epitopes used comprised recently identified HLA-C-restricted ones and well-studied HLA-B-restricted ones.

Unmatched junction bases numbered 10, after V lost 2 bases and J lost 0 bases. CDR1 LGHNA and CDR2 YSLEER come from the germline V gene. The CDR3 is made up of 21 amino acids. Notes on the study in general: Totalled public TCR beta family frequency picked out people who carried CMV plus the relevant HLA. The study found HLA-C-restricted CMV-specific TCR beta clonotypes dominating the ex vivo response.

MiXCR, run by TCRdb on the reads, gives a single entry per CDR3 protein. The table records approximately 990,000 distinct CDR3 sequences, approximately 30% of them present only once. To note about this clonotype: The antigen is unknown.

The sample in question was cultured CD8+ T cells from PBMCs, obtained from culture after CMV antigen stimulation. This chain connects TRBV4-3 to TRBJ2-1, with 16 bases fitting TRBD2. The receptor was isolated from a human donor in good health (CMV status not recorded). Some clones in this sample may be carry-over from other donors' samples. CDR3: CASSQWLRGLAGGSSYNEQFF. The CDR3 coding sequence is TGCGCCAGCAGCCAATGGCTAAGGGGACTAGCGGGGGGGAGCTCCTACAATGAGCAGTTCTTC.